These 16 T cell receptor beta chains were all obtained from the same sample, sequenced in a study of CD8 T cells in ankylosing spondylitis. Study-level results: Made up of under 10 highly homologous variants, a TCR beta motif appeared characteristic of ankylosing spondylitis blood.

No antigens are known for them. TCRdb fed the 5' RACE reads into MiXCR, producing one record per CDR3 protein. The data show approximately 400,000 distinct CDR3 sequences, approximately 17% seen once. Sequenced input: blood, either unsorted or a sorted T cell fraction (not recorded which). These receptor sequences come from a male donor with ankylosing spondylitis.

This clonotype occurred many times. V and J are TRBV7-2 and TRBJ1-5, with 9 bases matching TRBD1. V lost 1 base, J lost 6 bases, and 7 bases stayed unmatched. The CDR3 consists of 16 residues. In germline, CDR1 is SGHTA, CDR2 FQGNSA. In nucleotides, the CDR3 is TGTGCCAGCAGCTTAGATGGGACAGGGAGAAGTCAGCCCCAGCATTTT. Its translation is CASSLDGTGRSQPQHF.

The chain has TRBV10-2 and TRBJ1-5; no clear D gene. V lost 6 bases, J lost 0 bases, and 6 bases lay in between. Germline loops: CDR1 WSHSY, CDR2 SAAADI. This CDR3 comprises 13 residues. The CDR3 nucleotides are TGCGCCAGCAGGGAGAATAGCAATCAGCCCCAGCATTTT. Translated: CASRENSNQPQHF.

In its sample, this clonotype was seen a few times. The CDR3 region is CSAREGTDKQYF. The CDR3 region has the DNA TGCAGTGCTAGAGAGGGGACGGACAAGCAGTACTTC. V gene TRBV20-1 combines with J gene TRBJ2-7; perhaps D is TRBD1 or TRBD2 (5 bases each). Germline-derived CDR1 and CDR2 are DFQATT and SNEGSKA (reference sequence). The CDR3 runs to 12 residues. Deletions cut 0 bases from V and 8 bases from J, with 11 bases between.

V is TRBV5-1 and J is TRBJ2-1; either TRBD1 or TRBD2 may supply D (5 bases each). Germline CDR1 is SGHRS and CDR2 is YFSETQ. This CDR3 spans 14 amino acids. V gave up 1 base and J gave up 8 bases, with 13 bases separating them. CDR3: CASSLMGVTDEQFF. DNA of the CDR3: TGCGCCAGCAGCTTGATGGGGGTTACGGATGAGCAGTTCTTC. Full variable domain (outside the CDR3, taken from reference TRBV5-1 and TRBJ2-1): KAGVTQTPRYLIKTRGQQVTLSCSPISGHRSVSWYQQTPGQGLQFLFEYFSETQRNKGNFPGRFSGRQFSNSRSEMNVSTLELGDSALYLCASSLMGVTDEQFFGPGTRLTVL.

This clonotype was recorded a few times. The rearrangement uses TRBV7-2 and TRBJ2-7; D may be TRBD2 (7 bases). In germline, CDR1 is SGHTA, CDR2 FQGNSA. The V and J ends lost 1 base and 7 bases respectively, with 17 bases between them. The CDR3 is 15 residues long. This CDR3 is CASSLGGAGVLEQYF. In nucleotides, the CDR3 is TGTGCCAGCAGCTTAGGGGGGGCGGGGGTTTTGGAGCAGTACTTC.

This clonotype was recorded at least ten times. This chain uses TRBV25-1 with TRBJ2-1; 11 bases match TRBD1. The trim removed 6 bases at V and 6 bases at J, leaving 4 bases unmatched. The CDR3 consists of 14 residues. CDR1 and CDR2 (germline): MGHDK, SYGVNS. CDR3 residues: CASSTGTGGNEQFF. In DNA, the CDR3 is TGTGCCAGCAGCACCGGGACAGGGGGCAATGAGCAGTTCTTC.

This clonotype has a handful of counts. The chain's CDR3 is CSVDPSGGQETQYF. Here the CDR3 DNA reads TGCAGCGTTGATCCTAGCGGGGGGCAGGAGACCCAGTACTTC. This chain uses TRBV29-1 with TRBJ2-5, with 11 bases aligning to TRBD2. CDR1 is SQVTM, CDR2 ANQGSEA, per germline. The CDR3 has 14 residues. Trimming took 3 bases from V and 5 from J; bases not matched to a gene: 5.

This clonotype was seen a handful of times. CDR3 coding DNA: TGCGCCAGCAGCTCCCAGACTAGTTCCCTCGAGCAGTTCTTC. Translation gives CASSSQTSSLEQFF. The rearrangement links TRBV5-1 to TRBJ2-1; D is perhaps TRBD2 (6 bases). The germline V and J ends were trimmed by 3 bases and 10 bases, with 17 bases remaining between them. Germline loops: CDR1 SGHRS, CDR2 YFSETQ. This CDR3 comprises 14 residues. The full variable domain, its missing parts supplied by reference TRBV5-1 and TRBJ2-1, is KAGVTQTPRYLIKTRGQQVTLSCSPISGHRSVSWYQQTPGQGLQFLFEYFSETQRNKGNFPGRFSGRQFSNSRSEMNVSTLELGDSALYLCASSSQTSSLEQFFGPGTRLTVL.

This clonotype was observed a handful of times. The CDR3 protein is CSAPPAGGSYEQYF. DNA of the CDR3: TGCAGTGCTCCACCAGCGGGAGGCTCCTACGAGCAGTACTTC. This chain links TRBV20-1 with TRBJ2-7; 9 positions agree with TRBD2. Germline V gives CDR1 DFQATT, CDR2 SNEGSKA (reference sequence). Trimming cost V 5 bases and J 0 bases; bases outside gene matches: 5. The CDR3 has 14 amino acids.

This clonotype appeared many times. The chain recombines TRBV3-1 with TRBJ2-7, with TRBD1 matching 8 bases. The germline CDR1 and CDR2 sequences are LGHDT and YNNKEL (reference sequence). This CDR3 contains 18 residues. V lost 1 base and J lost 1; bases outside the gene matches: 12. The CDR3 is CASSQGAGLGQESYEQYF. The DNA for the CDR3 is TGTGCCAGCAGCCAAGGTGCCGGCCTGGGACAGGAATCCTACGAGCAGTACTTC.

This clonotype was observed a handful of times. The rearrangement links TRBV7-3 to TRBJ2-7; possible D gene TRBD2, 6 bases. Germline V gene data show CDR1 as SGHTA and CDR2 as FQGTGA. This CDR3 contains 15 residues. Between the trimmed V and J ends, which lost 6 bases and 2 bases, there was a span of 17 bases. CDR3 DNA sequence: TGTGCCAGCAGTCAGGCCGGGACTGAAACCTACGAGCAGTACTTC. Translation: CASSQAGTETYEQYF.

This clonotype has just a few counts. CDR3 coding DNA: TGTGCCATCGGGGGAGAGGGGGCTAGCGGGTTTAAAGAGACCCAGTACTTC. Translated, it gives CAIGGEGASGFKETQYF. The V and J genes are TRBV10-3 and TRBJ2-5, with TRBD2 as a possible D gene (8 bases). Germline-derived CDR1 and CDR2 are ENHRY and SYGVKD. This CDR3 is 17 amino acids long. With 8 bases removed from V and 3 bases from J, the gap between germline ends came to 25 bases.

This clonotype was observed a few times. V and J are TRBV15 and TRBJ1-4; D is possibly TRBD1 (5 bases). CDR3 length: 14 residues. V was pared by 3 bases and J by 9 bases, with 14 bases between. CDR1 is LNHNV, CDR2 YYDKDF, per germline (reference sequence). The CDR3 sequence: CATSRPGTTQKLFF. CDR3 coding DNA: TGTGCCACCAGCAGGCCCGGGACTACCCAAAAACTGTTTTTT.

The chain employs TRBV7-2 and TRBJ2-3; the match to TRBD1 covers 9 bases. This CDR3 is 16 amino acids long. The V segment lost 1 base and the J segment 2 bases; nucleotides outside the gene matches: 4. The V gene's germline CDR1 is SGHTA and CDR2 FQGNSA. The CDR3 DNA sequence: TGTGCCAGCAGCTTAGTGGGGACAGGGTCCACAGATACGCAGTATTTT. Translating it yields CASSLVGTGSTDTQYF.

The chain uses TRBV2 and TRBJ1-1; no reliable D call. The germline gives CDR1 SNHLY, CDR2 FYNNEI. V was pared by 4 bases and J by 4 bases, with 7 bases between. The length of the CDR3 is 12 residues. The CDR3 is CASSVMGTEAFF. CDR3 coding DNA: TGTGCCAGCAGTGTAATGGGCACTGAAGCTTTCTTT.

CDR3 in DNA: TGTGCCACCAGTGACCCCGTTCTGGATGAGCAGTTCTTC. Protein sequence: CATSDPVLDEQFF. The genes are TRBV24-1 and TRBJ2-1; D not resolved. Germline V lookup: CDR1 KGHDR, CDR2 SFDVKD. This CDR3 is built from 13 residues. V lost 4 bases and J lost 8, with 11 bases in between.